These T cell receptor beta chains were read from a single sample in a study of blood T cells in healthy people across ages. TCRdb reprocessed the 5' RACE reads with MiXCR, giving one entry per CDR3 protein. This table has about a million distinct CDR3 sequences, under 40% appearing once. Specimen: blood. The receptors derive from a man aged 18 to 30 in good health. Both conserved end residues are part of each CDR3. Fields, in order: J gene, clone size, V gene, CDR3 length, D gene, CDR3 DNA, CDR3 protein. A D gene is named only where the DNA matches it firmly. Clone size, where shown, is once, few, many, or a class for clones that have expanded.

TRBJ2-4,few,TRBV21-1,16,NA,TGTGCCAGCAGCAAAGTCGGAGGGGTAGCCAAAAACATTCAGTACTTC,CASSKVGGVAKNIQYF
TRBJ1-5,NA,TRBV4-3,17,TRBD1,TGCGCCAGCAGCCAATCGGTGGAAACAGGGGGTAATCAGCCCCAGCATTTT,CASSQSVETGGNQPQHF
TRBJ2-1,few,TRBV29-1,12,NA,TGCAGCGACCGGGCCAAGTACAATGAGCAGTTCTTC,CSDRAKYNEQFF
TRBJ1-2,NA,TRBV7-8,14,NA,TGTGCCAGCAGCATTAACAGGGCGGGCTATGGCTACACCTTC,CASSINRAGYGYTF
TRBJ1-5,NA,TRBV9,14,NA,TGTGCCAGCAGCGTAGGAGGCAGCAAGCAGCCCCAGCATTTT,CASSVGGSKQPQHF
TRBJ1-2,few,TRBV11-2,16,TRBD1,TGTGCCAGCAGGAGCTTAAGGGGACAGGGGCTAGGTGGCTACACCTTC,CASRSLRGQGLGGYTF
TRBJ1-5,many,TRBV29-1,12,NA,TGCAGCGTTAGGGACGGCAATCAGCCCCAGCATTTT,CSVRDGNQPQHF
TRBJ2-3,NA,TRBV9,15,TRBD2,TGTGCCAGCAGCCTAGCGGGGGGATTCACAGATGCGCAGTATTTT,CASSLAGGFTDAQYF
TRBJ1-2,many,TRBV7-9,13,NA,TGCGCCAGCAGCTCCACGGAGAACTATGGCTACACCTTC,CASSSTENYGYTF
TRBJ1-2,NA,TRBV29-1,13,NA,TGCAGCGTCGCCCGAGGAGGGCCGGATGGCTACACCTTC,CSVARGGPDGYTF
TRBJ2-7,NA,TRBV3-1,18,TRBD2,TGTGCCAGCAGCCAAGTCCTAGCGGGGGGAATCTCCTACAATGAGCAGTACTTC,CASSQVLAGGISYNEQYF
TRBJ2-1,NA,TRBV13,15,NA,TGTGCCAGCAGCCCCCGCACGAACCCTGGCAATGAGCAGTTCTTC,CASSPRTNPGNEQFF
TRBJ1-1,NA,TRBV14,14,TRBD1,TGTGCCAGCAGCCAAGGGACAGGGGCACGGGGAGCTTTCTTT,CASSQGTGARGAFF
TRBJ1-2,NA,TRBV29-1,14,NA,TGCAGCGTTGAAGAACGGGGGGGAATCTATGGCTACACCTTC,CSVEERGGIYGYTF
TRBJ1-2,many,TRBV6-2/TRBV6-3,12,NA,TGTGCCAGCAGGGAAGATAACTATGGCTACACCTTC,CASREDNYGYTF
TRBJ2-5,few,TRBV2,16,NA,TGTGCCAGCAGTTCGCCCCTCGGCGGGTACCAAGAGACCCAGTACTTC,CASSSPLGGYQETQYF
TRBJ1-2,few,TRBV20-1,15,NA,TGCAGTGCCACGAAGATTGGTAGGGGCAACTATGGCTACACCTTC,CSATKIGRGNYGYTF
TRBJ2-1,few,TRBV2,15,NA,TGTGCCAGCAGTCCGGACGGCCAGACCAGCAATGAGCAGTTCTTC,CASSPDGQTSNEQFF
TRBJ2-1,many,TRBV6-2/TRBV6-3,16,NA,TGTGCCAGCAGTGGTCTGGGGCAGAGCTCCTACAATGAGCAGTTCTTC,CASSGLGQSSYNEQFF
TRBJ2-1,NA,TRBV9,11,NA,TGTGCCAGCGTCCGGGGGAATGAGCAGTTCTTC,CASVRGNEQFF
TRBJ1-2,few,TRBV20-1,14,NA,TGCAGTGCTACCGGGGGAACTACTAACTATGGCTACACCTTC,CSATGGTTNYGYTF
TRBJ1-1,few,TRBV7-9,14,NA,TGTGCCAGCAGCTTACCCAGGGTAGATACTGAAGCTTTCTTT,CASSLPRVDTEAFF
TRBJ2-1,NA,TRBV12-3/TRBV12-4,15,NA,TGTGCCAGCAGCCCCGCGTCCGCGGTATACAATGAGCAGTTCTTC,CASSPASAVYNEQFF
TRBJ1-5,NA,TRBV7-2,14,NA,TGTGCCAGCGGCTTAGACAGGTCTTATCAGCCCCAGCATTTT,CASGLDRSYQPQHF
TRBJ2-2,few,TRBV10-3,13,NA,TGTGCCATCAGTGACAGGGTCACCGGGGAGCTGTTTTTT,CAISDRVTGELFF
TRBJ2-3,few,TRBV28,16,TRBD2,TGTGCCAGCAGTTCGGCCGGGACTAGATCCTACGATACGCAGTATTTT,CASSSAGTRSYDTQYF
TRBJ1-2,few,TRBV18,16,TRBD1,TGTGCCAGCTCACCAGGGACAGGGGACGTAAGCTATGGCTACACCTTC,CASSPGTGDVSYGYTF
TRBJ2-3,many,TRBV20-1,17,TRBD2,TGCAGTGCTAGACCTAATCTTCTAGCGGGACCCACAGATACGCAGTATTTT,CSARPNLLAGPTDTQYF
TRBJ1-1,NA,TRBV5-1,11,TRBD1,TGCGCCAGCAGGAGGGACAGAGAAGCTTTCTTT,CASRRDREAFF
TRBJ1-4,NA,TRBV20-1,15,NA,TGCAGTGCTAGAGATGCGGAGACAGGCGATGAAAAACTGTTTTTT,CSARDAETGDEKLFF
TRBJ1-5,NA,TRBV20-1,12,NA,TGCAGTGCTAGAGATGAAGCTCAGCCCCAGCATTTT,CSARDEAQPQHF
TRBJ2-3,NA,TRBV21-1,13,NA,TGTGCCAGCAGCAAAGGGAAGGAGGATACGCAGTATTTT,CASSKGKEDTQYF
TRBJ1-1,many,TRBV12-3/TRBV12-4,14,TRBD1,TGCGCCAGCAGCTTTCGGGGGACAGGCACTGAAGCTTTCTTT,CASSFRGTGTEAFF
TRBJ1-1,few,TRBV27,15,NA,TGTGCCAGCAGTTTATTTGCCGGGGCGAACACTGAAGCTTTCTTT,CASSLFAGANTEAFF
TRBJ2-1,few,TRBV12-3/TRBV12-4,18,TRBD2,TGTGCCAGCAGTTTGAACAGCGGGGGGTCCCACTCCTACAATGAGCAGTTCTTC,CASSLNSGGSHSYNEQFF
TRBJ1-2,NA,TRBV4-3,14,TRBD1,TGCGCCAGCAGCCAAGATCCAGGGGGGGATGGCTACACCTTC,CASSQDPGGDGYTF
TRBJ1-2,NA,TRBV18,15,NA,TGTGCCAGCTCACTTAGGACGGCCCGAATCTATGGCTACACCTTC,CASSLRTARIYGYTF
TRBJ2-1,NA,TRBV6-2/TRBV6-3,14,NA,TGTGCCAGCTCTCGGCAGAGACAGGACAATGAGCAGTTCTTC,CASSRQRQDNEQFF
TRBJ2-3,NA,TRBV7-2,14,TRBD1,TGTGCCAGCAGTCCCCAGGGGGCGGAAAATACGCAGTATTTT,CASSPQGAENTQYF
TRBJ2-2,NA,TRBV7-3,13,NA,TGTGCCAGCAGCTATTTTTCGTCAGGGGAGCTGTTTTTT,CASSYFSSGELFF
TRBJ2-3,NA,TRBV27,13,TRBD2,TGTGCCAGCAGTGGGAGGGAAACAGATACGCAGTATTTT,CASSGRETDTQYF
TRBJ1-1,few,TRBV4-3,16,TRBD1,TGCGCCAGCAGCCAAGCCCTCACAGGGGGCATTCTCTCGGCTTTCTTT,CASSQALTGGILSAFF
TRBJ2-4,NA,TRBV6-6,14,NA,TGTGCCAGCAGTGCCTCAGGGACCAAAAACATTCAGTACTTC,CASSASGTKNIQYF
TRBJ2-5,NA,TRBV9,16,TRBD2,TGTGCCAGCAGCGTAGGGCTAGCGGAGCCCGGTGAGACCCAGTACTTC,CASSVGLAEPGETQYF
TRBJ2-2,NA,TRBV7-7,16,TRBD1,TGTGCCAGCAGCAGCCGGACAGGGGGTTTGGACGGGGAGCTGTTTTTT,CASSSRTGGLDGELFF
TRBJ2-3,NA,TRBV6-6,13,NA,TGTGCCAGCAGTGACTCTCCCATGGACCCGCAGTATTTT,CASSDSPMDPQYF
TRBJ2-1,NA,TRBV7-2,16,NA,TGTGCCAGCAGCCGACTCGGCAGGGAAAACTACAATGAGCAGTTCTTC,CASSRLGRENYNEQFF
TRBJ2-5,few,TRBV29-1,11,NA,TGCAGCGTGTGGACAGAAGAGACCCAGTACTTC,CSVWTEETQYF
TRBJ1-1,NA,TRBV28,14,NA,TGTGCCAGCAGGCCCCCCCGGGACGCAGCTGAAGCTTTCTTT,CASRPPRDAAEAFF
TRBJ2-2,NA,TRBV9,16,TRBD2,TGTGCCAGCAGCTCCAAGGGCGGGGGGCGCACCAGGGAGCTGTTTTTT,CASSSKGGGRTRELFF
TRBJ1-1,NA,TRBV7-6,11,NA,TGTGCCAGCCGAAACTCAGGGAGCGCTTTCTTT,CASRNSGSAFF
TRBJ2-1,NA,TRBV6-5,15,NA,TGTGCCAGCAGTTACGGTAGCGGTAGCTACAATGAGCAGTTCTTC,CASSYGSGSYNEQFF
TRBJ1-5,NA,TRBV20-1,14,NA,TGCAGTGCAACAAACACAGGGCCCAATCAGCCCCAGCATTTT,CSATNTGPNQPQHF